The rows below give T cell receptor beta chains drawn from one sample of a study of cytomegalovirus exposure and HLA in healthy donors. Produced via immunoSEQ multiplex PCR; TCRdb's table is partial and in-frame only. The sample consists of hundreds of thousands of clones, around nine tenths of them appearing once. The sequenced material came from PBMCs. All receptors derive from a man between 18 and 35 years old in good health and CMV-seronegative. The CDR3 runs from the conserved cysteine through the conserved F or W. D genes are given only for firm matches. Clone size, where shown, is once, few, many, or a class for clones that have expanded.

abundance: .; len: 15; v_gene: TRBV2; j_gene: TRBJ2-1; d_gene: TRBD2; CDR3aa: CASKLADSSYNEQFF; CDR3nt: TGTGCCAGCAAACTAGCGGACAGCTCCTACAATGAGCAGTTCTTC
abundance: .; len: 14; v_gene: TRBV4-3; j_gene: TRBJ2-7; d_gene: .; CDR3aa: CASSPGKRAYEQYF; CDR3nt: TGCGCCAGCAGCCCCGGAAAGAGGGCCTACGAGCAGTACTTC
abundance: .; len: 18; v_gene: TRBV7-9; j_gene: TRBJ2-6; d_gene: TRBD1; CDR3aa: CASSFGQGLVGGANVLTF; CDR3nt: TGTGCCAGCAGCTTCGGACAGGGCTTAGTTGGTGGGGCCAACGTCCTGACTTTC
abundance: .; len: 13; v_gene: TRBV7-9; j_gene: TRBJ2-7; d_gene: .; CDR3aa: CASSLALSDEQYF; CDR3nt: TGTGCCAGCAGCTTAGCGCTTAGCGACGAGCAGTACTTC
abundance: once; len: 16; v_gene: TRBV7-3; j_gene: TRBJ2-7; d_gene: TRBD2; CDR3aa: CASSLLRREILYEQYF; CDR3nt: TGTGCCAGCAGCTTACTCCGGCGGGAGATTCTGTACGAGCAGTACTTC
abundance: .; len: 13; v_gene: TRBV2; j_gene: TRBJ2-7; d_gene: .; CDR3aa: CASSETPVNEQYF; CDR3nt: TGTGCCAGCAGTGAAACCCCGGTTAACGAGCAGTACTTC
abundance: .; len: 16; v_gene: TRBV21-1; j_gene: TRBJ2-7; d_gene: .; CDR3aa: CASSKRKGKRIYEQYF; CDR3nt: TGTGCCAGCAGCAAAAGGAAGGGCAAGCGGATCTACGAGCAGTACTTC
abundance: .; len: 15; v_gene: TRBV2; j_gene: TRBJ1-2; d_gene: .; CDR3aa: CASRENREGSYGYTF; CDR3nt: TGTGCCAGCAGGGAAAACAGGGAAGGCTCCTATGGCTACACCTTC
abundance: .; len: 17; v_gene: TRBV11-2; j_gene: TRBJ2-2; d_gene: TRBD2; CDR3aa: CASSSTSGGTYTGELFF; CDR3nt: TGTGCCAGCAGCTCGACTAGCGGGGGGACTTACACCGGGGAGCTGTTTTTT
abundance: .; len: 16; v_gene: TRBV5-1; j_gene: TRBJ2-1; d_gene: .; CDR3aa: CASSLYGTRGDNEQFF; CDR3nt: TGCGCCAGCAGCTTGTATGGCACTAGAGGCGACAATGAGCAGTTCTTC
abundance: .; len: 14; v_gene: TRBV11-2; j_gene: TRBJ1-3; d_gene: .; CDR3aa: CASSSGLRGNTIYF; CDR3nt: TGTGCCAGCAGCTCTGGACTGCGCGGAAACACCATATATTTT
abundance: .; len: 12; v_gene: TRBV5-5; j_gene: TRBJ2-5; d_gene: TRBD1; CDR3aa: CASSSRGQTQYF; CDR3nt: TGTGCCAGCAGCTCCAGGGGGCAGACCCAGTACTTC
abundance: .; len: 16; v_gene: TRBV7-3; j_gene: TRBJ2-7; d_gene: TRBD1; CDR3aa: CASSPTSWDRGSEQYF; CDR3nt: TGTGCCAGCAGCCCGACCTCGTGGGACAGGGGATCCGAGCAGTACTTC
abundance: .; len: 15; v_gene: TRBV28; j_gene: TRBJ1-4; d_gene: .; CDR3aa: CASSHLDRSNEKLFF; CDR3nt: TGTGCCAGCAGCCATCTTGACAGGTCTAATGAAAAACTGTTTTTT
abundance: .; len: 14; v_gene: TRBV18; j_gene: TRBJ1-1; d_gene: .; CDR3aa: CASSPQDGSTEAFF; CDR3nt: TGTGCCAGCTCACCACAGGATGGGAGCACTGAAGCTTTCTTT
abundance: .; len: 17; v_gene: TRBV4-1; j_gene: TRBJ2-1; d_gene: TRBD2; CDR3aa: CASSQQSGTSGRVEQFF; CDR3nt: TGCGCCAGCAGCCAACAATCCGGGACTAGCGGGAGAGTTGAGCAGTTCTTC
abundance: .; len: 13; v_gene: TRBV5-1; j_gene: TRBJ2-3; d_gene: TRBD2; CDR3aa: CASRGGNGDTQYF; CDR3nt: TGCGCCAGCAGGGGAGGGAATGGAGATACGCAGTATTTT
abundance: once; len: 15; v_gene: TRBV11-3; j_gene: TRBJ1-1; d_gene: .; CDR3aa: CASSLDGRLGSEAFF; CDR3nt: TGTGCCAGCAGCTTAGATGGGAGGCTGGGGAGTGAAGCTTTCTTT
abundance: .; len: 14; v_gene: TRBV9; j_gene: TRBJ1-3; d_gene: .; CDR3aa: CASSVEARRNTIYF; CDR3nt: TGTGCCAGCAGCGTAGAGGCGAGGCGGAACACCATATATTTT
abundance: .; len: 17; v_gene: TRBV7-2; j_gene: TRBJ2-7; d_gene: .; CDR3aa: CASSLVPGGGLYAEQYF; CDR3nt: TGTGCCAGCAGCTTAGTCCCTGGCGGGGGCCTCTATGCCGAGCAGTACTTC
abundance: .; len: 13; v_gene: TRBV9; j_gene: TRBJ2-3; d_gene: .; CDR3aa: CASSSSYTDTQYF; CDR3nt: TGTGCCAGCAGCTCGAGCTACACAGATACGCAGTATTTT
abundance: once; len: 15; v_gene: TRBV7-8; j_gene: TRBJ1-2; d_gene: TRBD1; CDR3aa: CASSFGQGRFDGYTF; CDR3nt: TGTGCCAGCAGCTTTGGACAGGGAAGGTTTGATGGCTACACCTTC
abundance: .; len: 15; v_gene: TRBV6-5; j_gene: TRBJ1-2; d_gene: .; CDR3aa: CASSPRRGSKGGYTF; CDR3nt: TGTGCCAGCAGTCCCAGGAGAGGGTCAAAAGGAGGCTACACCTTC
abundance: .; len: 12; v_gene: TRBV6-1; j_gene: TRBJ1-2; d_gene: .; CDR3aa: CASSTGRYGYTF; CDR3nt: TGTGCCAGCAGTACAGGGCGCTATGGCTACACCTTC
abundance: .; len: 14; v_gene: TRBV7-3; j_gene: TRBJ2-5; d_gene: .; CDR3aa: CASSSGPERETQYF; CDR3nt: TGTGCCAGCAGCTCCGGCCCGGAGCGAGAGACCCAGTACTTC
abundance: .; len: 14; v_gene: TRBV28; j_gene: TRBJ1-4; d_gene: TRBD1; CDR3aa: CASSPGTGNEKLFF; CDR3nt: TGTGCCAGCAGTCCGGGGACAGGGAATGAAAAACTGTTTTTT